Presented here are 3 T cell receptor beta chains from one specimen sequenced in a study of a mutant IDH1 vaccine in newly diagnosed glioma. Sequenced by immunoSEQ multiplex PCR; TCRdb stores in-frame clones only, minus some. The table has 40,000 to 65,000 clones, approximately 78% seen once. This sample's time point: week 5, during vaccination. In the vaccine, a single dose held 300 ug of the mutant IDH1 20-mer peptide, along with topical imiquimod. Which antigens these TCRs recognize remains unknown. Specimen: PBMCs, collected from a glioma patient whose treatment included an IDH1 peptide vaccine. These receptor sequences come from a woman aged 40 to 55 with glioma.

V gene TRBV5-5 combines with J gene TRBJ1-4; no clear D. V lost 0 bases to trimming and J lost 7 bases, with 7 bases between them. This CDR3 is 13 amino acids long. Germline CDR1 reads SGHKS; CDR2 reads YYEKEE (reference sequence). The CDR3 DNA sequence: TGTGCCAGCAGCTTGGAGGTTGTTGAAAAACTGTTTTTT. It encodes CASSLEVVEKLFF.

The CDR3: CASSLAGGEQYF. CDR3 DNA: TGTGCCAGCAGCTTAGCCGGAGGGGAGCAGTACTTC. The chain couples TRBV7-9 to TRBJ2-7, with D possibly TRBD2 on 6 matching bases. The CDR3 covers 12 residues. Germline CDR1 and CDR2: SEHNR and FQNEAQ (reference sequence). Trimming removed 0 bases from V and 7 bases from J, with 7 bases in between.

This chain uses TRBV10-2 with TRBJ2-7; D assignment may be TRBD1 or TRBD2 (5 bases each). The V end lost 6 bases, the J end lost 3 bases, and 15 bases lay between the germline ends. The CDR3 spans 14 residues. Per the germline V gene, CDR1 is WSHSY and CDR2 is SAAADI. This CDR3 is CASRPDQGRYEQYF. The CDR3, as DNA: TGCGCCAGCAGACCCGACCAGGGACGCTACGAGCAGTACTTC.